The 5 T cell receptor beta chains below all came from one sample that was sequenced in a study of shared clonotypes between healthy human individuals (dated by TCRdb to 2019 to 2021). The protocol used for the library was the immunoSEQ multiplex PCR assay. The clones in this table, taken by TCRdb from immuneACCESS, are in-frame only. Not every clone is retained; where verified, under half of the shortfall comes from an unresolved V gene, and the cause of the rest is unknown. The sample data list 1,500,000 or so clones, and roughly 96% of these were observed just once. Approximately 1.1% of the sample goes to the ten largest clones. The sequencing input was naive CD4+ T cells sorted from blood. Explained via the paper, the cell subset or site label denotes: CD45RA+ positively selected. The receptors were gathered from a man between 25 and 39 years old in good health.

V gene TRBV2 combines with J gene TRBJ2-1; D not certain. Per germline, CDR1 SNHLY and CDR2 FYNNEI. Trimming removed 1 base at V and 5 bases at J, with 9 bases between. The CDR3 length is 14 residues. Here the CDR3 reads CASSEGTADNEQFF. In DNA, the CDR3 is TGTGCCAGCAGTGAAGGGACGGCCGACAATGAGCAGTTCTTC. Variable domain in full (rest from reference TRBV2 and TRBJ2-1): EPEVTQTPSHQVTQMGQEVILRCVPISNHLYFYWYRQILGQKVEFLVSFYNNEISEKSEIFDDQFSVERPDGSNFTLKIRSTKLEDSAMYFCASSEGTADNEQFFGPGTRLTVL.

V is TRBV6-1 and J is TRBJ2-7; tentative D call: TRBD1 (6 bases). From germline, CDR1 is MNHNS and CDR2 SASEGT. V gave up 3 bases and J gave up 7 bases, with 19 bases separating them. The CDR3 totals 15 residues. As DNA, the CDR3 is TGTGCCAGCAGTGAGGTTGGACAGAATGGGGTGGAGCAGTACTTC. Its protein product is CASSEVGQNGVEQYF.

V gene TRBV2 combines with J gene TRBJ2-1; D gene uncertain. V was trimmed by 6 bases and J by 0 bases, leaving 12 bases between them. Germline V CDR1 and CDR2: SNHLY, FYNNEI. This CDR3 contains 15 residues. The CDR3 DNA is TGTGCCAGCAGGACGCGGACCCGCTCCTACAATGAGCAGTTCTTC. It translates to CASRTRTRSYNEQFF.

This clone appeared once. One end of the junction does not line up with germline, which may come from a read error. The rearrangement joins TRBV7-7 to TRBJ2-7; no reliable D call. This CDR3 has 13 amino acids. CDR1 is SSHAT, CDR2 FNYEAQ, per germline (reference sequence). The CDR3 bases are TGTGCTAGCAGCCCAGAGGAATCCTACGAGCAGTACTTC. It specifies CASSPEESYEQYF.

The chain employs TRBV5-4 and TRBJ1-3; no reliable D call. Germline values: CDR1 SGHNT, CDR2 YYREEE (reference sequence). Trimming took off 0 bases at V and 1 base at J, with 14 bases between the two ends. The CDR3 totals 17 residues. CDR3: CASSLGPHSRSGNTIYF. CDR3 coding DNA: TGTGCCAGCAGCTTGGGACCGCATTCACGATCTGGAAACACCATATATTTT.